This T cell receptor beta chain was retrieved from a study of blood T cell repertoires in COVID-19. Recruits, aged about 18 to 89 years, lived in around 24 US areas. Contact with a PCR-confirmed or clinician-diagnosed COVID-19 case occurred within 2 weeks of entry. V was clipped by 2 bases and J by 5 bases; unmatched bases: 8. CDR3 length: 15 amino acids. CDR1 MNHEY and CDR2 SVGAGI come from the germline V gene. The method was immunoSEQ multiplex PCR; TCRdb's version includes in-frame clones alone and lacks a portion of them. The data show roughly 250,000 clones, roughly 80% seen once. The source material was PBMCs or T cells enriched from blood (not recorded which). This receptor was taken from a woman between 35 and 50 years old who had been exposed to COVID-19. The chain has TRBV6-5 and TRBJ2-7; TRBD1 matches 8 bases. CDR3 coding DNA: TGTGCCAGCAGTTACAGGGTCGCAGGGGGCCACGAGCAGTACTTC. Translating gives CASSYRVAGGHEQYF.